The 27 T cell receptor beta chains listed next were all sequenced from one sample in a study of blood T cell repertoires in COVID-19. Method: immunoSEQ multiplex PCR; TCRdb's copy keeps in-frame clones and lacks some. The data contain roughly 320,000 clones, more than 90% of them singletons. The sequencing sample was made of PBMCs or T cells enriched from blood (not recorded which). These receptors were obtained from a woman aged 25-40 years who had been exposed to COVID-19.

The rearrangement joins TRBV3-1 (or the pseudogene TRBV3-2) to TRBJ2-1; maybe TRBD2 (6 bases). The CDR3 covers 12 residues. V lost 4 bases and J 12 bases, leaving 13 bases between the germline ends. Germline CDR1 is LGHDT and CDR2 is YNNKEL (reference sequence). In DNA form, the CDR3 reads TGTGCCAGCAGCCCAAATGGAGGGGCGCAGTTCTTC. Translation gives CASSPNGGAQFF.

In its sample, this clone was seen once. V is TRBV19 and J is TRBJ1-1; weak D call: TRBD1 (5 bases). Trimming left V 7 bases short and J 0 bases short, with 18 bases between. Per the germline V gene, CDR1 is LNHDA and CDR2 is SQIVND (reference sequence). The CDR3 is made up of 16 amino acids. The CDR3 sequence is CASIRWGPSMNTEAFF. CDR3 DNA sequence: TGTGCCAGTATCCGATGGGGCCCCTCCATGAACACTGAAGCTTTCTTT.

The chain is built from TRBV7-9 and TRBJ2-1; D not resolved. Trimming pared 5 bases from V and 6 bases from J, leaving 20 bases between. The CDR3 is 16 amino acids. Germline values: CDR1 SEHNR, CDR2 FQNEAQ (reference sequence). For the CDR3, the DNA is TGTGCCAGCAGCCCCCCGGCGGTGGTGTCTGTCAATGAGCAGTTCTTC. Protein sequence: CASSPPAVVSVNEQFF.

In DNA form, the CDR3 reads TGTGCCAGCAGTCCGTCCCTCAGTTTCGCCAAAAACATTCAGTACTTC. Amino acid sequence: CASSPSLSFAKNIQYF. The gene calls are TRBV6-2 or TRBV6-3 and TRBJ2-4; no firm D call. CDR1 and CDR2 (germline): MNHEY, SVGEGT. The CDR3 loop spans 16 amino acids. V was shortened by 5 bases and J by 1 base, with 15 bases between the two germline ends.

This chain links TRBV4-1 with TRBJ2-2; 9 nucleotides align to TRBD1. The length of the CDR3 is 16 residues. The germline gives CDR1 MGHRA, CDR2 YSYEKL. The V gene end was trimmed by 1 base and the J gene end by 3 bases; junction bases not matched to a gene: 3. The CDR3 spells CASSQGQGVYTGELFF. DNA of the CDR3: TGCGCCAGCAGCCAAGGACAGGGGGTTTACACCGGGGAGCTGTTTTTT.

The gene calls are TRBV2 and TRBJ1-3; TRBD1 is a possible D gene (5 bases). V lost 6 bases, J lost 2 bases, and 8 bases lay in between. Germline CDR1 and CDR2: SNHLY and FYNNEI. The CDR3 is 13 amino acids. The CDR3 loop is CASRWTTGNTIYF. The CDR3 DNA is TGTGCCAGCAGGTGGACAACTGGAAACACCATATATTTT.

This clone was observed a single time. The V gene is TRBV4-2, the J gene TRBJ2-1; TRBD2 matches at 8 bases. Germline assignment: CDR1 LGHNA and CDR2 YNFKEQ. The V and J ends lost 3 bases and 8 bases, in that order; junction bases with no gene match: 12. CDR3 length equals 16 residues. The CDR3 sequence: CASSHSGTSTRDEQFF. CDR3 coding DNA: TGTGCCAGCAGCCACTCCGGGACTAGTACAAGGGATGAGCAGTTCTTC.

This clone was seen just once. The chain joins TRBV5-6 to TRBJ1-5; the D gene is possibly TRBD1 (6 bases). CDR3 size: 15 residues. Germline CDR1 and CDR2: SGHDT and YYEEEE. V was cut by 5 bases and J by 6 bases, with 18 bases left in between. Here the CDR3 DNA reads TGTGCCAGCAGTGATGCACGGGGAGGGGGTCAGCCCCAGCATTTT. Protein sequence: CASSDARGGGQPQHF.

The chain couples TRBV5-6 to TRBJ2-7; a possible D gene is TRBD1 (6 bases). Trimming took off 4 bases at V and 0 bases at J, with 14 bases between the two ends. Germline V gene data show CDR1 as SGHDT and CDR2 as YYEEEE. The CDR3 runs 15 residues. The chain's CDR3 is CASSTPTGYSYEQYF. The CDR3 DNA reads as TGTGCCAGCAGCACCCCGACAGGATACTCCTACGAGCAGTACTTC.

CDR3 amino acids: CASSEAGENGYTF. In DNA form, the CDR3 reads TGTGCCAGCAGTGAAGCCGGAGAAAATGGCTACACCTTC. V is TRBV6-1 and J is TRBJ1-2; no clear D gene. Germline V lookup: CDR1 MNHNS, CDR2 SASEGT. The CDR3 runs 13 residues. Deletions cut 0 bases from V and 6 bases from J, with 8 bases between.

J is TRBJ2-1 and V is TRBV24-1, with D perhaps TRBD1 (5 bases). CDR1 and CDR2 (germline): KGHDR, SFDVKD. The CDR3 runs to 16 residues. V lost 7 bases to trimming and J lost 1 base, with 16 bases between them. CDR3 sequence: CATRDTPSSSYNEQFF. The CDR3 nucleotides read TGTGCCACCAGGGACACCCCCTCCTCTTCCTACAATGAGCAGTTCTTC.

This clone was seen at least ten times. The J gene is TRBJ1-1, the V gene TRBV7-9; 7 bases map to TRBD1. Trimming took 5 bases from V and 1 from J; bases not matched to a gene: 4. The CDR3 is 14 amino acids. The germline CDR1 and CDR2 sequences are SEHNR and FQNEAQ (reference sequence). For the CDR3, the DNA is TGTGCCAGCAGCACTGGGACAGCGAACACTGAAGCTTTCTTT. Translated: CASSTGTANTEAFF.

The chain uses TRBV4-1 and TRBJ2-7, with a weak D call TRBD1 (5 bases). Deletions cut 0 bases from V and 5 bases from J, with 11 bases between. The CDR3 sequence is 14 residues long. Germline V CDR1 and CDR2: MGHRA, YSYEKL. The CDR3 here is CASSQDRAPDEQYF. CDR3 in DNA: TGCGCCAGCAGCCAAGACAGGGCGCCCGACGAGCAGTACTTC.

Remarks on this clone: The sample carries other DNA sequences with the same CDR3. The V gene is TRBV30, the J gene TRBJ1-1; tentative D call: TRBD1 (6 bases). V lost 2 bases, J lost 1 base, and 8 bases lay in between. Germline loops: CDR1 GTSNPN, CDR2 SVGIG (reference sequence). CDR3 length equals 13 residues. The CDR3 DNA sequence: TGTGCCTGGAGTCTACAGGGGAACACTGAAGCTTTCTTT. Encoded protein: CAWSLQGNTEAFF.

This chain joins TRBV9 and TRBJ1-1; D may be TRBD1 (5 bases). Germline V CDR1 and CDR2: SGDLS, YYNGEE. The CDR3 is 14 residues long. V lost 0 bases and J lost 8, with 14 bases in between. The CDR3 sequence is CASSVGRLGHEAFF. As DNA, the CDR3 is TGTGCCAGCAGCGTAGGCCGCCTTGGACACGAAGCTTTCTTT.

This chain links TRBV2 with TRBJ2-1, with 10 nucleotides matching TRBD1. Trimming took 11 bases from V and 9 from J; bases not matched to a gene: 13. The CDR3 length is 14 residues. Germline V gene data show CDR1 as SNHLY and CDR2 as FYNNEI. The DNA of the CDR3 is TGTGCCCCCCGTGGGACAGGGGTAATAGGTGAGCAGTTCTTC. It codes for CAPRGTGVIGEQFF.

The chain is built from TRBV7-9 and TRBJ1-5, with D unclear. Germline V lookup: CDR1 SEHNR, CDR2 FQNEAQ (reference sequence). Trimming left V 4 bases short and J 3 bases short, with 13 bases between. The CDR3 totals 15 residues. Here the CDR3 reads CASSSSLLPNQPQHF. For the CDR3, the DNA is TGTGCCAGCAGCTCTTCTTTACTGCCCAATCAGCCCCAGCATTTT.

The chain links TRBV24-1 to TRBJ2-7; tentatively, D is TRBD1 (5 bases). Trimming stripped 3 bases from V and 6 bases from J, with 17 bases between. Germline CDR1 and CDR2: KGHDR and SFDVKD. The CDR3 totals 15 residues. This CDR3 reads CATSDRRVLVREQYF. The CDR3 coding sequence is TGTGCCACCAGTGATCGCAGGGTTCTGGTCCGCGAGCAGTACTTC.

The chain links TRBV7-9 to TRBJ1-2, with D hard to call. Germline lookup yields CDR1 SEHNR and CDR2 FQNEAQ (reference sequence). This CDR3 is built from 11 residues. The V end was cut by 5 bases, the J end by 7 bases, with 8 bases between. The CDR3 DNA reads TGTGCCAGCAGCAGCCTTCGTGGCTACACCTTC. Protein product: CASSSLRGYTF.

The V call is TRBV6-4, the J call TRBJ2-1; 11 nucleotides agree with TRBD2. The germline CDR1 and CDR2 sequences are MRHNA and SNTAGT. This CDR3 is 15 amino acids long. V lost 2 bases, J lost 6 bases, and 3 bases stayed unmatched. The DNA for the CDR3 is TGTGCCAGCAGTGACGCCCTAGCGGGGGGCAATGAGCAGTTCTTC. It codes for CASSDALAGGNEQFF.

This rearrangement joins TRBV25-1 to TRBJ1-2; D might be TRBD1 (6 bases). Trimming cost V 7 bases and J 8 bases, with 14 bases left between them. The CDR3 consists of 12 residues. Germline loops: CDR1 MGHDK, CDR2 SYGVNS. The CDR3 nucleotides read TGTGCCAGCACGGACAGACTTGAGGGCTACACCTTC. This encodes CASTDRLEGYTF.

This chain connects TRBV25-1 to TRBJ1-1, with D perhaps matching TRBD1 (6 bases). The CDR3 extends over 13 amino acids. V dropped 2 bases and J dropped 4 bases, with 8 bases sitting between them. Looked up from germline, CDR1 is MGHDK and CDR2 is SYGVNS. For the CDR3, the DNA is TGTGCCAGCAGTGAAGCAGGGGCCACTGAAGCTTTCTTT. Translating it yields CASSEAGATEAFF.

V usage is TRBV9 and J usage is TRBJ2-1; D unclear. The CDR3 length is 13 residues. The germline V and J ends were trimmed by 0 bases and 4 bases, with 5 bases remaining between them. Germline V CDR1 and CDR2: SGDLS, YYNGEE. CDR3 sequence (DNA): TGTGCCAGCAGCGTAGACTTTTACAATGAGCAGTTCTTC. It encodes CASSVDFYNEQFF.

The chain joins TRBV6-5 to TRBJ2-2; 11 nucleotides line up with TRBD2. Per the germline V gene, CDR1 is MNHEY and CDR2 is SVGAGI. The CDR3 consists of 15 residues. V shed 6 bases, J shed 3 bases, and the junction held 3 bases outside the gene matches. The CDR3 DNA is TGTGCCAGCAGCCCACTAGCGGGGGACACCGGGGAGCTGTTTTTT. Amino acids: CASSPLAGDTGELFF.

This clone was detected only a few times. V gene TRBV6-4 combines with J gene TRBJ1-4; weak D call: TRBD1 (6 bases). This CDR3 has 13 amino acids. CDR1 and CDR2 from the germline V gene are MRHNA and SNTAGT. V was cut by 4 bases and J by 8 bases, with 11 bases left in between. CDR3 nucleotides: TGTGCCAGCAGTGTTCTTACAGGGGAAAAACTGTTTTTT. Its protein product is CASSVLTGEKLFF.

This chain links TRBV29-1 with TRBJ2-2, with a tentative D call TRBD2 (6 bases). CDR3 length: 16 amino acids. Germline values: CDR1 SQVTM, CDR2 ANQGSEA. The ends were cut back, 5 bases at V and 0 bases at J, with 16 bases in the middle. In nucleotides, the CDR3 is TGCAGCGTTAGGTCTTTGGGAGGATCGAACACCGGGGAGCTGTTTTTT. Residues: CSVRSLGGSNTGELFF.

This chain links TRBV7-2 with TRBJ1-5; no firm D call. Germline values: CDR1 SGHTA, CDR2 FQGNSA. V shed 1 base and J shed 1 base, with 5 bases lying between them. This CDR3 has 14 amino acids. For the CDR3, the DNA is TGTGCCAGCAGCTTAGTCCAGAGCAATCAGCCCCAGCATTTT. Translated: CASSLVQSNQPQHF.